Listed below are T cell receptor beta chains from one sample, sequenced in a study of memory CD4+ T cells and cytomegalovirus serostatus. The protocol was immunoSEQ multiplex PCR, while the TCRdb copy is restricted to in-frame clones and leaves out a portion. The data show around 45,000 clones, around 74% seen once. Sequencing was performed on memory CD4+ T cells from blood. The receptors were gathered from an adult in good health and CMV-seropositive. The CDR3 runs from the conserved cysteine through the conserved F or W. A D gene is named only where the DNA matches it firmly. Clone size appears in some rows only: once, few, many, or a class for an expanded clone.

d_gene | abundance | j_gene | v_gene | CDR3nt | CDR3aa
TRBD1 | . | TRBJ1-3 | TRBV28 | TGTGCCAGCAGTCAGGGGGGATTCTCTGGAAACACCATATATTTT | CASSQGGFSGNTIYF
TRBD2 | once | TRBJ2-3 | TRBV6-1 | TGTGCCAGCAGTGAAGCTCCTAGCGGGGGGGCCAGGGATACGCAGTATTTT | CASSEAPSGGARDTQYF
. | . | TRBJ1-1 | TRBV19 | TGTGCCAGTAGTACTTACAGGAACACTGAAGCTTTCTTT | CASSTYRNTEAFF
. | . | TRBJ2-1 | TRBV7-9 | TGTGCCAGCAGCCCCAGCGGAGCCCCCAGCAGCTCCTCCTACAATGAGCAGTTCTTC | CASSPSGAPSSSSYNEQFF
TRBD1 | . | TRBJ2-1 | TRBV18 | TGTGCCAGCTCACCCCCGGCCAACAGGGGCGATGAGCAGTTCTTC | CASSPPANRGDEQFF
. | few | TRBJ1-1 | TRBV7-9 | TGTGCCAGCAGCTTAGTACACCTTATTATGAACACTGAAGCTTTCTTT | CASSLVHLIMNTEAFF
TRBD2 | . | TRBJ2-1 | TRBV7-6 | TGTGCCAGCAGCTTAGAGGCTAGCGGGGGCCACAATGAGCAGTTCTTC | CASSLEASGGHNEQFF
. | . | TRBJ1-1 | TRBV19 | TGTGCCAGTAGTGTCTTACCCTCCGAGAACACTGAAGCTTTCTTT | CASSVLPSENTEAFF
TRBD2 | . | TRBJ2-5 | TRBV7-9 | TGTGCCAGCAGCCGGGGACTAGCGCGGGGGGAAAGACAAGAGACCCAGTACTTC | CASSRGLARGERQETQYF
. | once | TRBJ1-1 | TRBV10-1 | TGCGCCAGCCCTAAGGCAGGGATCACTGAAGCTTTCTTT | CASPKAGITEAFF
. | . | TRBJ1-1 | TRBV6-1 | TGTGCCAGCAGGGGGGCGGGGGACACTGAAGCTTTCTTT | CASRGAGDTEAFF
. | . | TRBJ2-7 | TRBV7-2 | TGTGCCAGCAGCTTAGTTGGAGATTCCTACGAGCAGTACTTC | CASSLVGDSYEQYF
. | . | TRBJ2-7 | TRBV7-2 | TGTGCCAGCAGCTTAGGGCAGAACTACGAGCAGTACTTC | CASSLGQNYEQYF
. | . | TRBJ1-5 | TRBV7-2 | TGTGCCAGCAGCTTAGGACTCGGAGGCGTGGGCAATCAGCCCCAGCATTTT | CASSLGLGGVGNQPQHF
TRBD1 | few | TRBJ2-7 | TRBV7-3 | TGTGCCAGCAGCACAGGACAGGGCTACGAGCAGTACTTC | CASSTGQGYEQYF
TRBD1 | once | TRBJ2-1 | TRBV4-2 | TGTGCCAGCAGCCGAAGGGAGGGACAGGGGGGGAATGAGCAGTTCTTC | CASSRREGQGGNEQFF
. | . | TRBJ2-7 | TRBV7-9 | TGTGCCAGCAGCCGCTCCTACGAGCAGTACTTC | CASSRSYEQYF
TRBD2 | . | TRBJ2-3 | TRBV18 | TGTGCCAGCTCACCTTCTAGCGGGGGTACTCCAGATACGCAGTATTTT | CASSPSSGGTPDTQYF
. | . | TRBJ1-5 | TRBV5-5 | TGTGCCAGCAGCAACGGACCCGTAGGAAATCAGCCCCAGCATTTT | CASSNGPVGNQPQHF
TRBD1 | . | TRBJ1-2 | TRBV4-3 | TGCGCCAGCAGCCGACCGGGACAGGGGTTCAATGGCTACACCTTC | CASSRPGQGFNGYTF
. | . | TRBJ1-5 | TRBV6-6 | TGTGCCAGCAGTTATGCGCAGAATCAGCCCCAGCATTTT | CASSYAQNQPQHF
. | . | TRBJ1-2 | TRBV29-1 | TGCAGCGTTGGAGGTTACTATGGCTACACCTTC | CSVGGYYGYTF
TRBD1 | . | TRBJ2-7 | TRBV4-2 | TGTGCCAGCAGCCAAGAGCCGGACAGGGTAGACGAGCAGTACTTC | CASSQEPDRVDEQYF
TRBD2 | . | TRBJ2-7 | TRBV7-8 | TGTGCCAGCAGCTCTAGCGGGGGGAGATGGAGCTCCGAGCAGTACTTC | CASSSSGGRWSSEQYF
TRBD1 | . | TRBJ2-5 | TRBV10-3 | TGTGCCATCAGTGAGTCCCTAACAGGGGGAAGTGAGACCCAGTACTTC | CAISESLTGGSETQYF
. | . | TRBJ2-7 | TRBV7-2 | TGTGCCAGCAGCTTTAGGGGGTTAACATCATCGGACCCCTACGAGCAGTACTTC | CASSFRGLTSSDPYEQYF
. | . | TRBJ1-3 | TRBV28 | TGTGCCAGCAGTTTTGGCGGGCAGCGGGGCACCATATATTTT | CASSFGGQRGTIYF
. | once | TRBJ2-7 | TRBV6-5 | TGTGCCAGCCGCGGGTTTTGGGAGCAGTACTTC | CASRGFWEQYF
. | . | TRBJ1-5 | TRBV7-2 | TGTGCCAGCAGCCAGAGGGGAGGTAGCAATCAGCCCCAGCATTTT | CASSQRGGSNQPQHF
. | . | TRBJ1-1 | TRBV7-3 | TGTGCCAGCAGCTCTTCAACACAGGGAAAGGCGGAGGCTTTCTTT | CASSSSTQGKAEAFF
. | . | TRBJ2-7 | TRBV5-1 | TGCGCCAGCAGCTTGGCCGTGGGGGCAGATTCCTACGAGCAGTACTTC | CASSLAVGADSYEQYF
. | . | TRBJ2-5 | TRBV7-3 | TGTGCCAGCAGCCCGACGGGACTCCAAGAGACCCAGTACTTC | CASSPTGLQETQYF